The subject of this entry is one TCR beta chain. From germline, CDR1 is MRHNA and CDR2 SNTAGT. V gave up 11 bases and J gave up 3 bases; unmatched junction bases: 10. The CDR3 is made up of 14 amino acids. Participants were aged about 18 to 90 years, lived in about 26 US areas, and enrolled virtually. The sample originates from a study of blood T cell repertoires in COVID-19. Study-wide background: COVID-19 samples, acute and convalescent, were from the United States, Italy and Spain.

Only in-frame clones appear in the TCRdb table, and some are missing; sequencing was by immunoSEQ multiplex PCR. Here the sample spans under 200,000 clones, more than 65% being singletons. This clonotype was sampled from a man aged 55 to 70 who had recovered from COVID-19. J is TRBJ1-2 and V is TRBV6-4; 9 nucleotides agree with TRBD1. Sequenced material: PBMCs or T cells enriched from blood (not recorded which). The CDR3: CAAHRDRVYYGYTF. CDR3 DNA: TGTGCCGCCCACCGGGACAGGGTATACTATGGCTACACCTTC.